The rows below give T cell receptor beta chains drawn from one sample of a study of naive and memory T cell subsets. In TCRdb, the UMI-ligation and nested PCR reads were re-called with MiXCR into one record per CDR3 protein. Of about 37,000 distinct CDR3 sequences in the sample, 11% are singletons; the top ten hold roughly 3.6%. The sample in question was skin, obtained from a tuberculin skin test site. The receptors were gathered from an adult in good health. The CDR3 runs from the conserved cysteine through the conserved F or W. The D gene is left open where the match is weak. Part of the rows lack a size; the others show once, few, many or a class for expanded clones.

>many|TRBV5-6|TRBJ2-1|-
CASGEHGVYNEQFF
TGTGCCAGCGGGGAACATGGGGTGTACAATGAGCAGTTCTTC
>few|TRBV20-1|TRBJ2-7|TRBD2
CSAKGTSGEGYEQYF
TGCAGTGCCAAGGGGACTAGCGGAGAGGGATACGAGCAGTACTTC
>many|TRBV12-3/TRBV12-4|TRBJ1-1|TRBD1
CASSFGTGDLTEAFF
TGTGCCAGCAGTTTCGGGACAGGCGATCTCACTGAAGCTTTCTTT
>few|TRBV5-1|TRBJ1-1|TRBD1
CASSLSGQGNTEAFF
TGCGCCAGCAGCTTGTCTGGACAGGGGAACACTGAAGCTTTCTTT
>many|TRBV7-6|TRBJ1-1|-
CASSLAPGQTGDMNTEAFF
TGTGCCAGCAGCTTAGCGCCAGGACAGACAGGAGACATGAACACTGAAGCTTTCTTT
>many|TRBV4-2|TRBJ1-2|TRBD1
CASSQPSGQGYGYTF
TGTGCCAGCAGCCAACCTAGCGGACAGGGCTATGGCTACACCTTC
>many|TRBV30|TRBJ1-4|TRBD1
CAWTGQYNEKLFF
TGTGCCTGGACGGGACAGTATAATGAAAAACTGTTTTTT
>few|TRBV6-2/TRBV6-3|TRBJ2-7|-
CASSSLAYEQYF
TGTGCCAGCAGTTCCCTAGCGTACGAGCAGTACTTC
>-|TRBV2|TRBJ2-3|TRBD2
CASGSAGGDTQYF
TGTGCCAGCGGAAGCGCGGGGGGAGATACGCAGTATTTT
>many|TRBV5-5|TRBJ2-2|-
CASSWGDTGELFF
TGTGCCAGCAGCTGGGGGGATACCGGGGAGCTGTTTTTT
>many|TRBV19|TRBJ1-5|TRBD1
CASSILFRGNQPQHF
TGTGCCAGTAGTATATTATTCAGGGGGAATCAGCCCCAGCATTTT
>many|TRBV12-3/TRBV12-4|TRBJ1-5|-
CASRDTGNQPQHF
TGTGCCAGCAGGGACACAGGGAATCAGCCCCAGCATTTT
>-|TRBV5-1|TRBJ1-2|-
CASSRNHRDYGYTF
TGCGCCAGCAGCCGTAATCACAGGGACTATGGCTACACCTTC
>-|TRBV28|TRBJ2-5|TRBD1
CASRSGQVQETQYF
TGTGCCAGCAGATCCGGACAGGTCCAAGAGACCCAGTACTTC
>few|TRBV20-1|TRBJ2-1|-
CSATWTANNEQFF
TGCAGTGCTACGTGGACAGCTAACAATGAGCAGTTCTTC
>many|TRBV5-1|TRBJ2-3|-
CASSLSTDTQYF
TGCGCCAGCAGCTTAAGCACAGATACGCAGTATTTT